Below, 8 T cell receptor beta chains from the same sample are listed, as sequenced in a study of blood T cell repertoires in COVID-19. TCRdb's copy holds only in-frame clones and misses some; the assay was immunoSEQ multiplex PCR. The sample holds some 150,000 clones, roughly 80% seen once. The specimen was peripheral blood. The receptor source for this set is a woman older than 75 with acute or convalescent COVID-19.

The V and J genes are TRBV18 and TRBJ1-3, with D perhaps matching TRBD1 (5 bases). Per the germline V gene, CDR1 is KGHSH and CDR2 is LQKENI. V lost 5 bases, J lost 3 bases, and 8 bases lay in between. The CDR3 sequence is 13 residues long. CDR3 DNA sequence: TGTGCCAGCTCATCCGGACATGGAAACACCATATATTTT. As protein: CASSSGHGNTIYF.

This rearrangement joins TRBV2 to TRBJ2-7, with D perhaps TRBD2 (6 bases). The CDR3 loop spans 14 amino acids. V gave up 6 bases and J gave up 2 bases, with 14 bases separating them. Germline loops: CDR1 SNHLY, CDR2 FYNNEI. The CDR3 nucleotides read TGTGCCAGCAGGTCCGCCCAGCGGGCCTACGAGCAGTACTTC. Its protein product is CASRSAQRAYEQYF.

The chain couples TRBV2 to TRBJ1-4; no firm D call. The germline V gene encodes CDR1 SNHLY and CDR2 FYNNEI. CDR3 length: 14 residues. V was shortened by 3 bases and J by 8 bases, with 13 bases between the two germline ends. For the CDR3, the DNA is TGTGCCAGCAGTGATGTTGTAGTTGAGGAAAAACTGTTTTTT. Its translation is CASSDVVVEEKLFF.

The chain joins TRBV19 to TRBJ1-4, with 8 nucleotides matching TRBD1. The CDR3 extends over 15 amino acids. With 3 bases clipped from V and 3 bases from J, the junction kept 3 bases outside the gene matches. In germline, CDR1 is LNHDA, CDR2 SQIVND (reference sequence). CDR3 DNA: TGTGCCAGTAGTATGGGGACAGGTCCTAATGAAAAACTGTTTTTT. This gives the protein CASSMGTGPNEKLFF.

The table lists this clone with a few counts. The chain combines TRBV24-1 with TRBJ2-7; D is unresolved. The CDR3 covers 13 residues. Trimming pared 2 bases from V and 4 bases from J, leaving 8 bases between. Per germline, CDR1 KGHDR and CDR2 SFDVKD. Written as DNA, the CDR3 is TGTGCCACCAGTGATTCCATCAGGTACGAGCAGTACTTC. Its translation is CATSDSIRYEQYF.

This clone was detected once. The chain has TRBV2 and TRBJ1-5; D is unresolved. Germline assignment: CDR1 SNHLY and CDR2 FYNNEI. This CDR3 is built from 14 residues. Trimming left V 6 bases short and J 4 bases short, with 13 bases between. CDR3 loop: CASSALRGNQPQHF. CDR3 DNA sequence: TGTGCCAGCAGCGCCCTCAGAGGGAATCAGCCCCAGCATTTT.

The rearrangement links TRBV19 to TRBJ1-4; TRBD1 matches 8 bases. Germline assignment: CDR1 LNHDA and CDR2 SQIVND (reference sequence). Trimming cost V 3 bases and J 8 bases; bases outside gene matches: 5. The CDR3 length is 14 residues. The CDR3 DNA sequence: TGTGCCAGTAGTATCGTCAGGGGGCAGGAAAAACTGTTTTTT. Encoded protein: CASSIVRGQEKLFF.

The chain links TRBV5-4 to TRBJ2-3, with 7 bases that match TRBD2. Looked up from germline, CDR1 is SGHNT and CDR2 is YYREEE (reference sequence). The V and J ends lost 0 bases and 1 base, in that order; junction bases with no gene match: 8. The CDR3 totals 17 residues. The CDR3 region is CASSLDYERGGTDTQYF. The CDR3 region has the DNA TGTGCCAGCAGCTTGGATTACGAGCGGGGAGGCACAGATACGCAGTATTTT.